The clone carrying this TCR beta chain was found a few times. Its antigen is not identified. This record comes from a study of post-analysis software for immune sequencing data. On the study more broadly: Progressive-relapsing, secondary progressive and relapsing-remitting multiple sclerosis were among the disease courses included. General observations from the study: The study found TRBV5-6, TRBV5-1 and TRBV20-1 among five or six TRBV segments more frequent in patients than controls.

Included in the TCR beta cDNA libraries were unique molecular identifiers. TCRdb reprocessed the PCR reads with MiXCR, giving one entry per CDR3 protein. Found here are about 500,000 distinct CDR3 sequences, approximately 45% of them singletons; the top ten hold 9% to 13%. The CDR3 consists of 13 residues. The V end lost 5 bases, the J end lost 4 bases, and 11 bases lay between the germline ends. The sequence came from a girl aged 10 to 17 with multiple sclerosis. V is TRBV12-3 or TRBV12-4 and J is TRBJ1-2, with a weak D call TRBD1 (5 bases). Sequencing used blood. The CDR3 DNA is TGTGCCAGCAGTCTCGGGGCAGGCTATGGCTACACCTTC. This encodes CASSLGAGYGYTF.